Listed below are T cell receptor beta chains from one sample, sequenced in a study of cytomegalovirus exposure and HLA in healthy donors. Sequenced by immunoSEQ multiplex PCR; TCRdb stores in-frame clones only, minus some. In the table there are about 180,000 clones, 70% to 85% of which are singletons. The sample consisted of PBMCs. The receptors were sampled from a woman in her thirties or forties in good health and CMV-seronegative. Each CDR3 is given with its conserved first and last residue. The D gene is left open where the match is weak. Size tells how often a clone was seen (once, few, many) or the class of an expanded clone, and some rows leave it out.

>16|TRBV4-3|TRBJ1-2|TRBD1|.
TGCGCCAGCAGCCACCGGGACAGCGATTTTAACTATGGCTACACCTTC
CASSHRDSDFNYGYTF
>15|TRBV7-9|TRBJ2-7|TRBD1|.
TGTGCCAGCAGCCGTGGGGACAGGGGGTCCGACGAGCAGTACTTC
CASSRGDRGSDEQYF
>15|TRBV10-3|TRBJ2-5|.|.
TGTGCCATCAGTGAGAGTACGTCCCCGAGAGAGACCCAGTACTTC
CAISESTSPRETQYF
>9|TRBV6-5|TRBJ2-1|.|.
TGTGCCAGCAGTCCCTCAGGGGTCTTC
CASSPSGVF
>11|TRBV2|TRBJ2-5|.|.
TGTGCCAGCACAGGGGAAGAGACCCAGTACTTC
CASTGEETQYF
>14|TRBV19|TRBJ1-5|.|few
TGTGCCAGTGGATCGTCGACAGCCTATCAGCCCCAGCATTTT
CASGSSTAYQPQHF
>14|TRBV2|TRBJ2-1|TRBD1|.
TGTGCCAGCAGTCCGGGACAGGGATCTGGTGAGCAGTTCTTC
CASSPGQGSGEQFF
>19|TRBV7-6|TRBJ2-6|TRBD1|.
TGTGCCAGCAGCTTAAGGGCAGGGGGCGAAAGGAACAGGGCCAACGTCCTGACTTTC
CASSLRAGGERNRANVLTF
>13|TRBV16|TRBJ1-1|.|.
TGTGCCAGCAGCCAAACCGGACAAACTGAAGCTTTCTTT
CASSQTGQTEAFF
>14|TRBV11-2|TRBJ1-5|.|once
TGTGCCAGCAGCTTAGGGGGGGGCAATCAGCCCCAGCATTTT
CASSLGGGNQPQHF
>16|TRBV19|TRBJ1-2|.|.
TGTGCCAGTAGTACCCACCCTCGGACTGGTGGAAGTGGCTACACCTTC
CASSTHPRTGGSGYTF
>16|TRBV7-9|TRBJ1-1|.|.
TGTGCCAGCACCGATAAAGGTCTAACGGAGCGGGACGAAGCTTTCTTT
CASTDKGLTERDEAFF
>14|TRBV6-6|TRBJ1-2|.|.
TGTGCCAGCAGTTACTGGAGGGGTAGCTATGGCTACACCTTC
CASSYWRGSYGYTF
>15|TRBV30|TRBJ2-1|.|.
TGTGCCTGGAGTGAGGCGGGAAAATCCTACAATGAGCAGTTCTTC
CAWSEAGKSYNEQFF
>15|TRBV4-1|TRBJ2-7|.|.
TGCGCCAGCAGCCAAGTATCCAGGGGCTTTTACGAGCAGTACTTC
CASSQVSRGFYEQYF
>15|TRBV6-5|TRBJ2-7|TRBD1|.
TGTGCCAGCAGTCGACCCGGGACAGGGGTGGACGAGCAGTACTTC
CASSRPGTGVDEQYF
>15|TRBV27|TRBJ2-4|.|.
TGTGCCAGCAGTTCGAGTAGCCTGGCCAAAAACATTCAGTACTTC
CASSSSSLAKNIQYF
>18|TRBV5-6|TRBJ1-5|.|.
TGTGCCAGCAGCTCTGGTGGTTGGGGGCAGAGGAACAATCAGCCCCAGCATTTT
CASSSGGWGQRNNQPQHF
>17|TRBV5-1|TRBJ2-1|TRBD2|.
TGCGCCAGCAGCTTGGTCCCCGCGGGGGGGCCGGCCAATGAGCAGTTCTTC
CASSLVPAGGPANEQFF
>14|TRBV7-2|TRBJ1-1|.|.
TGTGCCAGCAGCTGGGCGACACCTAACACTGAAGCTTTCTTT
CASSWATPNTEAFF
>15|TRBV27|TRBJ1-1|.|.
TGTGCCAGCAGCGACTCAGACCGGCTTCGTACTGAAGCTTTCTTT
CASSDSDRLRTEAFF
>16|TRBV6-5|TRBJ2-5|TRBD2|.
TGTGCCAGCAGTTACGGGGCGGGAGGGCCAGGAGAGACCCAGTACTTC
CASSYGAGGPGETQYF
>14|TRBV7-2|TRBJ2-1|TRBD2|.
TGTGCCAGCAGCTCCCCCAACGGGAGGGATGAGCAGTTCTTC
CASSSPNGRDEQFF
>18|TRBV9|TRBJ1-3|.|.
TGTGCCAGCAGCGTAGTCCCGGGGGACGGGAGCTCTGGAAACACCATATATTTT
CASSVVPGDGSSGNTIYF
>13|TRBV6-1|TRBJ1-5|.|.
TGTGCCAGCAAGGAGAGGGGCAATCAGCCCCAGCATTTT
CASKERGNQPQHF
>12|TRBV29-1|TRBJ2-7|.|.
TGCAGCGTGGCGGTGGGCTCCTACGAGCAGTACTTC
CSVAVGSYEQYF